These 22 T cell receptor beta chains share one sample of origin, sequenced in a study of identical twins. TCRdb re-called the 5' RACE reads with MiXCR, one entry per CDR3 protein. The data show roughly 260,000 distinct CDR3 sequences, approximately 6.8% seen once. The sample was also reused in another study, on yellow fever vaccine responses in identical twins.

Sequenced material: CD8+ T cells sorted from blood. The origin of the receptors is a woman aged 18-35 years in good health.

There are a few counts of this clonotype. This chain joins TRBV7-8 and TRBJ2-3, with TRBD1 matching 7 bases. This CDR3 region has 15 residues. The germline CDR1 and CDR2 sequences are SGHVS and FQNEAQ. Trimming cost V 5 bases and J 5 bases; bases outside gene matches: 10. CDR3 DNA sequence: TGTGCCAGCAGCACCCGCCGTACAGGGGAAGATACGCAGTATTTT. Its translation is CASSTRRTGEDTQYF.

The chain carries TRBV20-1 and TRBJ2-1; TRBD1 is a possible D gene (6 bases). Trimming pared 0 bases from V and 6 bases from J, leaving 15 bases between. The germline gives CDR1 DFQATT, CDR2 SNEGSKA (reference sequence). CDR3 length: 15 amino acids. The CDR3 sequence: CSARDARGLANEQFF. In nucleotides, the CDR3 is TGCAGTGCTAGAGACGCCAGGGGCTTGGCCAATGAGCAGTTCTTC.

This clonotype was detected a few times. The gene calls are TRBV12-3 or TRBV12-4 and TRBJ2-1; 10 bases are shared with TRBD1. The CDR3 consists of 15 residues. Trimming at V came to 6 bases and at J to 10 bases, leaving 12 bases not matched to a gene. As DNA, the CDR3 is TGTGCCAGCAGCTCAGACAGGGGGCGACCCGAGGAGCAGTTCTTC. Protein product: CASSSDRGRPEEQFF.

The chain combines TRBV29-1 with TRBJ2-3; possibly TRBD2 for D (7 bases). This CDR3 is 17 amino acids long. Germline V gene sequence: CDR1 SQVTM, CDR2 ANQGSEA. The ends were cut back, 0 bases at V and 2 bases at J, with 18 bases in the middle. Here the CDR3 reads CSVEDLGGGRDTDTQYF. For the CDR3, the DNA is TGCAGCGTTGAAGATCTGGGGGGGGGCCGAGACACAGATACGCAGTATTTT.

This clonotype was counted at least ten times. The chain is built from TRBV5-1 and TRBJ2-3, with D possibly matching TRBD2 (6 bases). V was shortened by 1 base and J by 0 bases, with 12 bases between the two germline ends. The length of the CDR3 is 16 residues. The germline V gene has CDR1 SGHRS and CDR2 YFSETQ. CDR3 in DNA: TGCGCCAGCAGCTTGTATAGCGGTAGCAGCACAGATACGCAGTATTTT. As protein: CASSLYSGSSTDTQYF.

Many counts were recorded for this clonotype. The chain combines TRBV11-2 with TRBJ2-7; D gene ambiguous. This CDR3 spans 13 amino acids. Germline V gene sequence: CDR1 SGHAT, CDR2 FQNNGV. The V gene lost 5 bases and the J gene lost 3 bases, with 11 bases spanning the gap. CDR3 coding DNA: TGTGCCAGCAGCCCAGGTACGCACTACGAGCAGTACGTC. It encodes CASSPGTHYEQYV.

This chain connects TRBV9 to TRBJ2-7, with D hard to call. Germline CDR1 and CDR2: SGDLS and YYNGEE. V lost 0 bases and J 2 bases, leaving 9 bases between the germline ends. The CDR3 spans 14 residues. The CDR3 bases are TGTGCCAGCAGCGTAGTAGGTGGTCCCTACGAGCAGTACTTC. This translates into CASSVVGGPYEQYF. The complete variable domain, with remaining parts taken from reference TRBV9 and TRBJ2-7, reads DSGVTQTPKHLITATGQRVTLRCSPRSGDLSVYWYQQSLDQGLQFLIQYYNGEERAKGNILERFSAQQFPDLHSELNLSSLELGDSALYFCASSVVGGPYEQYFGPGTRLTVT.

This clonotype has a handful of counts. J is TRBJ2-3 and V is TRBV20-1; D remains ambiguous. Germline values: CDR1 DFQATT, CDR2 SNEGSKA (reference sequence). This CDR3 has 15 residues. The germline V and J ends were trimmed by 1 base and 5 bases, with 16 bases remaining between them. CDR3: CSARGYLRNRDTQYF. DNA for the CDR3: TGCAGTGCTAGAGGTTACCTCCGTAATCGAGATACGCAGTATTTT.

This clonotype was recorded at least ten times. CDR3 in amino acids: CSVEFLAGYNEQFF. CDR3 coding DNA: TGCAGCGTTGAGTTCCTAGCGGGATACAATGAGCAGTTCTTC. The chain joins TRBV29-1 to TRBJ2-1; 9 nucleotides line up with TRBD2. V lost 3 bases, J lost 4 bases, and 4 bases stayed unmatched. This CDR3 is 14 amino acids long. From germline, CDR1 is SQVTM and CDR2 ANQGSEA.

This clonotype was seen repeatedly, ten times or more. At one boundary the junction diverges from the germline segment, which might be a read error. The J gene is TRBJ2-7, the V gene TRBV4-1, with a tentative D call TRBD2 (6 bases). The CDR3 covers 12 residues. Per the germline V gene, CDR1 is MGHRA and CDR2 is YSYEKL. Here the CDR3 DNA reads TGTGCCAGCAGCCAAGGAGGGTACGAGCAGTACTTC. Its protein is CASSQGGYEQYF.

This clonotype was seen at least ten times. This chain joins TRBV7-2 and TRBJ1-6, with D unclear. The germline gives CDR1 SGHTA, CDR2 FQGNSA. The V end was cut by 4 bases, the J end by 7 bases, with 8 bases between. The CDR3 loop spans 13 amino acids. As DNA, the CDR3 is TGTGCCAGCAGCTCGACGGGGAATTCACCCCTCCACTTT. Amino acid sequence: CASSSTGNSPLHF. Full variable domain (rest looked up from reference TRBV7-2 and TRBJ1-6): GAGVSQSPSNKVTEKGKDVELRCDPISGHTALYWYRQSLGQGLEFLIYFQGNSAPDKSGLPSDRFSAERTGGSVSTLTIQRTQQEDSAVYLCASSSTGNSPLHFGNGTRLTVT.

This clonotype was seen at least ten times. The J gene is TRBJ2-1, the V gene TRBV2, with 7 bases fitting TRBD1. Germline loops: CDR1 SNHLY, CDR2 FYNNEI. This CDR3 region has 16 residues. Trimming removed 6 bases from V and 5 bases from J; junction bases left unmatched: 13. CDR3 residues: CASSGIDRARDNEQFF. CDR3 bases: TGTGCCAGCAGCGGTATTGACAGGGCCAGGGACAATGAGCAGTTCTTC.

Many counts were recorded for this clonotype. This rearrangement joins TRBV20-1 to TRBJ1-6; TRBD1 matches at 10 bases. Germline trimming cut 4 bases from V and 0 bases from J; bases unmatched to any gene: 3. Germline V lookup: CDR1 DFQATT, CDR2 SNEGSKA (reference sequence). The CDR3 is 16 amino acids. The CDR3 DNA is TGCAGTGCTAAGGGACAGGGGAGCTCCTATAATTCACCCCTCCACTTT. It yields the protein CSAKGQGSSYNSPLHF.

In its sample, this clonotype was seen a few times. The chain couples TRBV2 to TRBJ1-5, with D possibly being TRBD1 (5 bases). V was cut by 3 bases and J by 5 bases, with 14 bases left in between. Germline V lookup: CDR1 SNHLY, CDR2 FYNNEI. CDR3 length: 15 amino acids. CDR3 sequence reads: CASSEVRQGDQPQHF. CDR3 bases: TGTGCCAGCAGTGAGGTGAGGCAGGGTGATCAGCCCCAGCATTTT.

This clonotype was observed a handful of times. The gene calls are TRBV7-9 and TRBJ2-5; D is unclear. This CDR3 is 14 amino acids long. Germline CDR1 and CDR2: SEHNR and FQNEAQ (reference sequence). Trimming left V 4 bases short and J 5 bases short, with 14 bases between. The CDR3 DNA is TGTGCCAGCAGCTCAAGGTGGCAGGAGGAGACCCAGTACTTC. Protein: CASSSRWQEETQYF.

This clonotype was counted a few times. The V call is TRBV28, the J call TRBJ2-7; D possibly uses TRBD1 or TRBD2 (5 bases each). Trimming took off 3 bases at V and 3 bases at J, with 12 bases between the two ends. This CDR3 is built from 14 residues. Per the germline V gene, CDR1 is MDHEN and CDR2 is SYDVKM. CDR3 sequence: CASSLGETDYEQYF. In DNA, the CDR3 is TGTGCCAGCAGTTTGGGGGAGACAGACTACGAGCAGTACTTC.

This clonotype appeared a few times. The V call is TRBV4-1, the J call TRBJ1-1; no clear D. The CDR3 has 14 amino acids. CDR1 and CDR2 (germline): MGHRA, YSYEKL. Trimming removed 0 bases from V and 3 bases from J, with 8 bases in between. Here the CDR3 reads CASSQDAGDTEAFF. DNA of the CDR3: TGCGCCAGCAGCCAAGACGCCGGGGACACTGAAGCTTTCTTT.

This clonotype turned up a few times. DNA for the CDR3: TGTGCCAGCCCTTTCGTGGACCGCACAGATACGCAGTATTTT. It encodes CASPFVDRTDTQYF. The chain links TRBV28 to TRBJ2-3; D not certain. In germline, CDR1 is MDHEN, CDR2 SYDVKM. With 8 bases removed from V and 1 base from J, the gap between germline ends came to 13 bases. The CDR3 consists of 14 residues.

In this sample, this clonotype turned up many times. The chain employs TRBV10-3 and TRBJ2-5; D not certain. V was pared by 3 bases and J by 1 base, with 9 bases between. The CDR3 sequence is 14 residues long. The germline V gene encodes CDR1 ENHRY and CDR2 SYGVKD. The CDR3 loop reads CAISDGHLQETQYF. CDR3 coding DNA: TGTGCCATCAGTGATGGGCATCTCCAAGAGACCCAGTACTTC.

The V gene is TRBV7-8, the J gene TRBJ2-2; D might be TRBD1 or TRBD2, each matching 5 bases. The CDR3 contains 16 residues. Germline loops: CDR1 SGHVS, CDR2 FQNEAQ. The V end lost 1 base, the J end lost 0 bases, and 9 bases lay between the germline ends. The CDR3 sequence: CASSLVGDANTGELFF. CDR3 DNA sequence: TGTGCCAGCAGCTTAGTAGGGGACGCGAACACCGGGGAGCTGTTTTTT.

The chain carries TRBV9 and TRBJ2-6; TRBD2 aligns across 8 bases. The CDR3 is 18 residues long. Trimming removed 0 bases from V and 0 bases from J; junction bases left unmatched: 5. Germline V gene data show CDR1 as SGDLS and CDR2 as YYNGEE. This CDR3 reads CASSVDGLAGSGANVLTF. DNA for the CDR3: TGTGCCAGCAGCGTAGACGGCCTAGCGGGCTCTGGGGCCAACGTCCTGACTTTC.

The chain links TRBV5-5 to TRBJ2-3; D ambiguous. The germline V gene has CDR1 SGHKS and CDR2 YYEKEE (reference sequence). This CDR3 has 15 residues. Trimming took 4 bases from V and 0 from J, leaving 12 bases between them. The CDR3 spells CASSRTGTSTDTQYF. CDR3 DNA: TGTGCCAGCAGCCGCACTGGAACTAGCACAGATACGCAGTATTTT.